This TCR beta chain was recovered during a study of blood T cell repertoires in COVID-19. Background on the study: Spain, Italy and the United States supplied samples that represented acute and convalescent COVID-19. T cells, B-cell-depleted T cells, or PBMCs provided the cDNA or gDNA that served as material.

How the authors handled the data: Counts of nucleated cells, estimated from reference gene primer amplification, were obtained. The method was immunoSEQ multiplex PCR; TCRdb's version includes in-frame clones alone and lacks a portion of them. The DNA gave D and trimming, while V, J and clone size come from that table. There are approximately 140,000 clones in the sample; roughly 84% occur only once, and roughly 2% lies in the top ten. This TCR was recovered from a man aged 70 or older with acute or convalescent COVID-19. The specimen was peripheral blood.

CDR3 nucleotides: TGTGCCAGCAGCCCGCCGGGGTTAGATGAGCAGTTCTTC. It encodes CASSPPGLDEQFF. The chain links TRBV5-4 to TRBJ2-1; D perhaps matches TRBD2 (5 bases). This CDR3 region has 13 residues. The ends were cut back, 4 bases at V and 8 bases at J, with 13 bases in the middle. Germline CDR1 SGHNT, CDR2 YYREEE (reference sequence).